The 18 T cell receptor beta chains presented below share a single source sample, sequenced in a study of blood T cell repertoires in COVID-19. Sequencing was performed with immunoSEQ multiplex PCR; in TCRdb, only in-frame clones are kept and a portion is missing. Of approximately 30,000 clones in the sample, roughly 92% were seen once. The sample taken for sequencing was peripheral blood. The receptors originated from a human donor in a cohort sampled during active COVID-19.

This chain uses TRBV18 with TRBJ2-3, with TRBD1 identical over 8 bases. J gave up 4 bases and V 0 bases, and 6 bases lay outside the gene matches. The germline V gene encodes CDR1 KGHSH and CDR2 LQKENI. There are 16 residues in the CDR3. The CDR3 loop reads CASSPPDRAAADTQYF. For the CDR3, the DNA is TGTGCCAGCTCACCACCGGACAGGGCGGCCGCAGATACGCAGTATTTT.

Only one count was recorded for this clone. This chain uses TRBV27 with TRBJ2-1; D remains ambiguous. This CDR3 region has 14 residues. CDR1 and CDR2 from the germline V gene are MNHEY and SMNVEV (reference sequence). Trimming removed 2 bases at V and 0 bases at J, with 5 bases between. CDR3 loop: CASSLVGSYNEQFF. The CDR3 nucleotides read TGTGCCAGCAGTTTAGTCGGCTCCTACAATGAGCAGTTCTTC.

There are a few counts of this clone. The chain is built from TRBV5-1 and TRBJ2-7; D call uncertain. This CDR3 contains 15 residues. The germline gives CDR1 SGHRS, CDR2 YFSETQ. Trimming pared 0 bases from V and 2 bases from J, leaving 12 bases between. CDR3 loop: CASSLDQDITYEQYF. The CDR3 DNA is TGCGCCAGCAGCTTGGACCAGGATATCACCTACGAGCAGTACTTC.

For this clone: An end of the junction does not agree with germline; a read error may underlie this. The chain couples TRBV5-4 to TRBJ1-1, with D hard to call. The germline gives CDR1 SGHNT, CDR2 YYREEE (reference sequence). CDR3 length equals 12 residues. The DNA for the CDR3 is TGTGCCAGCAGCTTGGGAAACAGTGAAGCTTTCTTT. Its protein is CASSLGNSEAFF. The full variable domain, rest sourced from reference TRBV5-4 and TRBJ1-1, is ETGVTQSPTHLIKTRGQQVTLRCSSQSGHNTVSWYQQALGQGPQFIFQYYREEENGRGNFPPRFSGLQFPNYSSELNVNALELDDSALYLCASSLGNSEAFFGQGTRLTVV.

This chain joins TRBV5-1 and TRBJ2-1, with 10 bases matching TRBD1. The CDR3 contains 15 residues. The germline gives CDR1 SGHRS, CDR2 YFSETQ. J gave up 6 bases and V 5 bases, and 8 bases lay outside the gene matches. The DNA for the CDR3 is TGCGCCAGCAGAGCCCCGGGACAGGGGTTCAATGAGCAGTTCTTC. This codes for CASRAPGQGFNEQFF.

The chain joins TRBV12-5 to TRBJ2-7, with 8 bases lining up with TRBD1. Germline V gene lookup returns CDR1 LGHNT and CDR2 FRNRAP. The CDR3 consists of 13 residues. The trim removed 7 bases at V and 3 bases at J, leaving 5 bases unmatched. CDR3 nucleotides: TGTGCTAGTGCCTTGACAGGGGACTACGAGCAGTACTTC. Translated: CASALTGDYEQYF.

The V and J genes are TRBV28 and TRBJ1-5, with 8 positions matching TRBD1. V shed 4 bases and J 6 bases; nucleotides not matched to a gene: 5. CDR1 and CDR2 (germline): MDHEN, SYDVKM. This CDR3 is built from 14 residues. CDR3: CASSSRGLGQPQHF. CDR3 sequence (DNA): TGTGCCAGCAGTTCCAGGGGGCTGGGTCAGCCCCAGCATTTT.

CDR3 sequence (DNA): TGTGCCAGCAGTTACGGGACAGGGGGTGGCTACACCTTC. Its translation: CASSYGTGGGYTF. The V gene is TRBV6-5, the J gene TRBJ1-2; 11 nucleotides align to TRBD1. Germline trimming cut 2 bases from V and 7 bases from J; bases unmatched to any gene: 0. This CDR3 is 13 amino acids long. Germline V lookup: CDR1 MNHEY, CDR2 SVGAGI.

This chain uses TRBV6-1 with TRBJ2-3; 8 bases map to TRBD2. J lost 1 base, V lost 2 bases, and 5 bases had no gene match. The CDR3 spans 16 residues. CDR1 is MNHNS and CDR2 is SASEGT in the germline V gene. DNA of the CDR3: TGTGCCAGCAGTGAAAGAAGCGGGGGTGGCACAGATACGCAGTATTTT. Amino acid sequence: CASSERSGGGTDTQYF.

The chain is built from TRBV15 and TRBJ2-1; TRBD2 might be the D (6 bases). CDR1 is LNHNV, CDR2 YYDKDF, per germline (reference sequence). V shed 0 bases and J shed 3 bases, with 15 bases lying between them. CDR3 length: 17 residues. The CDR3 bases are TGTGCCACCAGCAGAGATTTCGGGACTTCAAACTACAATGAGCAGTTCTTC. It translates to CATSRDFGTSNYNEQFF.

The chain is built from TRBV7-3 and TRBJ2-3; D possibly corresponds to TRBD2 (5 bases). In germline, CDR1 is SGHTA, CDR2 FQGTGA. V dropped 5 bases and J dropped 4 bases, with 10 bases sitting between them. The CDR3 length is 13 residues. In DNA, the CDR3 is TGTGCCAGCAGCGTCGGACTTGCAGATACGCAGTATTTT. It yields the protein CASSVGLADTQYF.

This chain connects TRBV7-3 to TRBJ2-7, with 7 bases identical to TRBD1. With 5 bases clipped from V and 8 bases from J, the junction kept 6 bases outside the gene matches. The germline V gene encodes CDR1 SGHTA and CDR2 FQGTGA. The CDR3 has 12 residues. The CDR3 here is CASSDPGQKQYF. The CDR3 DNA sequence: TGTGCCAGCAGCGATCCGGGACAGAAGCAGTACTTC.

The gene calls are TRBV2 and TRBJ2-3; a weak D match, TRBD1 (6 bases). Germline lookup yields CDR1 SNHLY and CDR2 FYNNEI. CDR3 length equals 16 residues. V lost 6 bases and J lost 1, with 17 bases in between. The CDR3 spells CASSDPRDKGTDTQYF. The CDR3 nucleotides read TGTGCCAGCAGCGACCCAAGGGACAAGGGCACAGATACGCAGTATTTT.

The chain links TRBV7-9 to TRBJ2-7; D unclear. The germline V gene has CDR1 SEHNR and CDR2 FQNEAQ (reference sequence). Trimming took off 4 bases at V and 5 bases at J, with 9 bases between the two ends. CDR3 length: 12 amino acids. In DNA form, the CDR3 reads TGTGCCAGCAGCTCGGTGGTAAACGAGCAGTACTTC. Protein sequence: CASSSVVNEQYF.

The V and J genes are TRBV6-2 or TRBV6-3 and TRBJ1-1; 9 bases match TRBD1. The CDR3 has 16 amino acids. Germline CDR1 is MNHEY and CDR2 is SVGEGT. J lost 4 bases, V lost 0 bases, and 6 bases had no gene match. DNA for the CDR3: TGTGCCAGCAGTTACTCACAGGGGGCGTCGTCCACTGAAGCTTTCTTT. Its protein is CASSYSQGASSTEAFF.

The chain carries TRBV27 and TRBJ2-3; 7 bases line up with TRBD2. The CDR3 sequence is 15 residues long. Per the germline V gene, CDR1 is MNHEY and CDR2 is SMNVEV (reference sequence). The trim removed 5 bases at V and 5 bases at J, leaving 10 bases unmatched. This CDR3 is CASSPTGRGRDTQYF. The CDR3, as DNA: TGTGCCAGCAGTCCGACCGGGCGGGGGAGAGATACGCAGTATTTT.

This chain joins TRBV7-9 and TRBJ1-3; TRBD1 might be the D (6 bases). Trimming cost V 5 bases and J 2 bases, with 13 bases left between them. The CDR3 has 15 residues. Germline V gene data show CDR1 as SEHNR and CDR2 as FQNEAQ (reference sequence). CDR3 in DNA: TGTGCCAGCAGCCCTACAGGGAAAGCTGGAAACACCATATATTTT. Translating gives CASSPTGKAGNTIYF.

The J gene is TRBJ2-2, the V gene TRBV5-5; maybe TRBD2 (6 bases). Trimming stripped 9 bases from V and 1 base from J, with 13 bases between. Per the germline V gene, CDR1 is SGHKS and CDR2 is YYEKEE (reference sequence). This CDR3 comprises 14 residues. CDR3 in DNA: TGTGCCACCAACCGGGACTTGAACACCGGGGAGCTGTTTTTT. Translated: CATNRDLNTGELFF.